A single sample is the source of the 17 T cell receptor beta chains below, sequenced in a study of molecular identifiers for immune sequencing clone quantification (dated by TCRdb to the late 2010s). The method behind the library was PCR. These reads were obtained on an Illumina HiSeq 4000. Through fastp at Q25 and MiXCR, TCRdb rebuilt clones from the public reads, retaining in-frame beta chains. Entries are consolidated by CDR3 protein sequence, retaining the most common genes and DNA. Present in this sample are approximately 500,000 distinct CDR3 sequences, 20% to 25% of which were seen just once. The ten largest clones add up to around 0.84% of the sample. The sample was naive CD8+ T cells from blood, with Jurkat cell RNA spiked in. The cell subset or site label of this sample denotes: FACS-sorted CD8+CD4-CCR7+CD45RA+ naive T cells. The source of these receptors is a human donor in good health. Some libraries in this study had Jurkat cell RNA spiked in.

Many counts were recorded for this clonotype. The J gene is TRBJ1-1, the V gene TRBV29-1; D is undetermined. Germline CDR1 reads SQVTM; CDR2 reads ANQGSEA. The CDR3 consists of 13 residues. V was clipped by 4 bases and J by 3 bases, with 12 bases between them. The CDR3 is CSVVPGIDTEAFF. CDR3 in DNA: TGCAGCGTTGTTCCAGGCATTGACACTGAAGCTTTCTTT.

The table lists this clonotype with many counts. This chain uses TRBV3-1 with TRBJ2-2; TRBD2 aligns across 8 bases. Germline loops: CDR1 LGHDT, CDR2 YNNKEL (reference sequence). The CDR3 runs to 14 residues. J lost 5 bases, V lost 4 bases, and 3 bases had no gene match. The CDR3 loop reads CASSPGLETGELFF. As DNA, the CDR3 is TGTGCCAGCAGCCCGGGACTAGAGACCGGGGAGCTGTTTTTT.

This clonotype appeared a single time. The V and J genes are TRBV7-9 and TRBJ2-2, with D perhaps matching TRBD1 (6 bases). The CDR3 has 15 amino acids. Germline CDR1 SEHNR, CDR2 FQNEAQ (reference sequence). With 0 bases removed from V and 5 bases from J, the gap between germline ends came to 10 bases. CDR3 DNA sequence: TGTGCCAGCAGCTTAGCGCCAGGGGTGACCGGGGAGCTGTTTTTT. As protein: CASSLAPGVTGELFF. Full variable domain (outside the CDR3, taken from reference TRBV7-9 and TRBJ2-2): DTGVSQNPRHKITKRGQNVTFRCDPISEHNRLYWYRQTLGQGPEFLTYFQNEAQLEKSRLLSDRFSAERPKGSFSTLEIQRTEQGDSAMYLCASSLAPGVTGELFFGEGSRLTVL.

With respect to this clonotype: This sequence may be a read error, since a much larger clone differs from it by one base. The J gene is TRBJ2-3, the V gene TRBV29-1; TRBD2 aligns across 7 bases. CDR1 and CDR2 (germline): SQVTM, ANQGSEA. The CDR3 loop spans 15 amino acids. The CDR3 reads CGVEGGLGETDTQYF. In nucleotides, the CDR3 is TGCGGCGTTGAAGGCGGACTAGGGGAAACAGATACGCAGTATTTT.

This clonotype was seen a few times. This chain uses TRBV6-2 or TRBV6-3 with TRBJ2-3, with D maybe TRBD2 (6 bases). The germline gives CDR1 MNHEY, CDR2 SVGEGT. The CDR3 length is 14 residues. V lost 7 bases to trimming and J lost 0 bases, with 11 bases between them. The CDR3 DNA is TGTGCCAGCATCTCGGGAGAAAGCACAGATACGCAGTATTTT. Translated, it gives CASISGESTDTQYF.

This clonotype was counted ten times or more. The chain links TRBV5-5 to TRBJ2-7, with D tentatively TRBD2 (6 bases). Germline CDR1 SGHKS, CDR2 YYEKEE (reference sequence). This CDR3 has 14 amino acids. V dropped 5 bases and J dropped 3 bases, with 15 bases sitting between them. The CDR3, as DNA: TGTGCCAGCAGTTTTGGTTTGGGGGGCTACGAGCAGTACTTC. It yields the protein CASSFGLGGYEQYF. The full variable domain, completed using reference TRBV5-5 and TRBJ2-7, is DAGVTQSPTHLIKTRGQQVTLRCSPISGHKSVSWYQQVLGQGPQFIFQYYEKEERGRGNFPDRFSARQFPNYSSELNVNALLLGDSALYLCASSFGLGGYEQYFGPGTRLTVT.

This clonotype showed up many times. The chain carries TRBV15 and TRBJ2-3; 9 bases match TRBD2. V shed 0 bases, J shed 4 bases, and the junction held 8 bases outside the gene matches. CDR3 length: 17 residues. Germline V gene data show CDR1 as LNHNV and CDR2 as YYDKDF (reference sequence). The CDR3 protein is CATSRDRRTSVPDTQYF. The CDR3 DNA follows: TGTGCCACCAGCAGAGATCGGCGGACTAGCGTCCCAGATACGCAGTATTTT.

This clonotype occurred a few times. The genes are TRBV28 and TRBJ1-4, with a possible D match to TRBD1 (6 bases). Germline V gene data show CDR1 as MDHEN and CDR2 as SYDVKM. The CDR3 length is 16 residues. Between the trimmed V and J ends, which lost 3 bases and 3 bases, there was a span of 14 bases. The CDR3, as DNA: TGTGCCAGCAGTTTTTATCGGGGGGCGGCTAATGAAAAACTGTTTTTT. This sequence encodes CASSFYRGAANEKLFF.

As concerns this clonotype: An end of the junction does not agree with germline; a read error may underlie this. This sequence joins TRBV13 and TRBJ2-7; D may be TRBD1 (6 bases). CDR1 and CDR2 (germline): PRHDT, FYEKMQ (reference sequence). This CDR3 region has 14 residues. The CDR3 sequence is CASSFVTGKGEQHF. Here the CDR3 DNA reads TGTGCCAGCAGCTTTGTAACAGGGAAAGGTGAGCAGCACTTC.

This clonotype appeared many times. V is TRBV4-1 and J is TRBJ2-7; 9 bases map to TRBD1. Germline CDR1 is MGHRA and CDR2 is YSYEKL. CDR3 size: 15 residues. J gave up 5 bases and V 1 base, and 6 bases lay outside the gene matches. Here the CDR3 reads CASSQVTGGRDEQYF. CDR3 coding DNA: TGCGCCAGCAGCCAAGTGACAGGGGGTAGGGACGAGCAGTACTTC.

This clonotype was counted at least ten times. The CDR3 bases are TGTGCCAGCAGCTTAGATTCCGCGACAGGTAGAACGTCAGTATTTTTT. Encoded protein: CASSLDSATGRTSVFF. This rearrangement joins TRBV7-2 to TRBJ1-4, with D perhaps matching TRBD1 (6 bases). The CDR3 runs 16 residues. CDR1 and CDR2 from the germline V gene are SGHTA and FQGNSA. Trimming took off 1 base at V and 17 bases at J, with 26 bases between the two ends. Full variable domain (remainder filled in from reference TRBV7-2 and TRBJ1-4): GAGVSQSPSNKVTEKGKDVELRCDPISGHTALYWYRQSLGQGLEFLIYFQGNSAPDKSGLPSDRFSAERTGGSVSTLTIQRTQQEDSAVYLCASSLDSATGRTSVFFGSGTQLSVL.

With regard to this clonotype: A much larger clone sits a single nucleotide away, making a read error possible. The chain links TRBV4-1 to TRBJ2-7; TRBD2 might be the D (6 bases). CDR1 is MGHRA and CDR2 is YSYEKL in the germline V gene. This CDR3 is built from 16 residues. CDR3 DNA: TGCGCCAGCAGCCAAAAGTTTCCGCAGGCGGACTACGAGCAGTGCTTC. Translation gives CASSQKFPQADYEQCF.

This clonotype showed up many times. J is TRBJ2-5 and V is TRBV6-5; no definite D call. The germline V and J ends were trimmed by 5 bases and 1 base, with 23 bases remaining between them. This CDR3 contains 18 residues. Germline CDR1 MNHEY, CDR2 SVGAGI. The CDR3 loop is CASSLNHLEFALQETQYF. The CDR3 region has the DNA TGTGCCAGCAGTCTTAACCATCTAGAGTTTGCCCTCCAAGAGACCCAGTACTTC.

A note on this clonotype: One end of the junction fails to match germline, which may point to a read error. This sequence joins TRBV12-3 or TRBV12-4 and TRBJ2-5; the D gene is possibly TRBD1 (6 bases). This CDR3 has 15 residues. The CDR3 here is CVSSPFGQYQETQYF. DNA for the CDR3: TGTGTCAGCAGCCCCTTTGGACAGTACCAAGAGACCCAGTACTTC.

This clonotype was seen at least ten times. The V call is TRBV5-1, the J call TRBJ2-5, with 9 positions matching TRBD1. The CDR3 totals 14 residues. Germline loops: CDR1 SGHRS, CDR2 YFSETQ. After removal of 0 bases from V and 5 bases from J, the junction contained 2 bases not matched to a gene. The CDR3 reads CASSLDRGRETQYF. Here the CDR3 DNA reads TGCGCCAGCAGCTTGGACAGGGGGCGGGAGACCCAGTACTTC.

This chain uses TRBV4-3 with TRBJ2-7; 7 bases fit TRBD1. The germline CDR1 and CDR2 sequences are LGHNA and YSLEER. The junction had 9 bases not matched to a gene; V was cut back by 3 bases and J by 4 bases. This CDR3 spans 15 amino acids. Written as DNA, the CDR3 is TGCGCCAGCAGCCAGGGAAAGGACAGGAGGTACGAGCAGTACTTC. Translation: CASSQGKDRRYEQYF.

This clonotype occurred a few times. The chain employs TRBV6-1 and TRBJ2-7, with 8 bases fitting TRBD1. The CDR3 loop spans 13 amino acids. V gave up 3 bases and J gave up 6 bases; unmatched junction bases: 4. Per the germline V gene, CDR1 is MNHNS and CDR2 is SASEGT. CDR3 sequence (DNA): TGTGCCAGCAGTGAGCCAGGGGGCGTCGAGCAGTACTTC. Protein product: CASSEPGGVEQYF.